This paragraph reports one T cell receptor (beta chain). Its antigen is as yet unknown. CDR3 length equals 15 residues. The V and J ends lost 3 bases and 5 bases, in that order; junction bases with no gene match: 10. Germline CDR1 and CDR2: SGHNT and YYREEE (reference sequence). The sample is drawn from a study of shared clonotypes between healthy human individuals. Whole-study results and caveats: Compared with memory subsets, naive subsets generally had larger estimated richness.

Using immunoSEQ multiplex PCR, the repertoire was profiled, and TCRdb retains in-frame clones only, with some absent. The sample carries about 2.3 million clones, 85% to 95% recorded once. CD4+ cells yielded CD45RA+ naive and CD45RA-negative memory subsets. The chain combines TRBV5-4 with TRBJ2-7; 8 bases fit TRBD2. The source material was naive CD4+ T cells from PBMCs. Subset specified: CD45RA+ positively selected. The clonotype originates from a man younger than 30 in good health. Some clones in this sample may be carry-over from other donors' samples. The DNA of the CDR3 is TGTGCCAGCAGCTGGGGCGGGGGGAAGAACCACGAGCAGTACTTC. Protein sequence: CASSWGGGKNHEQYF.